Below, 27 T cell receptor beta chains from the same sample are listed, as sequenced in a study of cytomegalovirus exposure and HLA in healthy donors. Both 60 Vbeta primers and 13 Jbeta primers went into the PCR. Sequencing was performed with immunoSEQ multiplex PCR; in TCRdb, only in-frame clones are kept and a portion is missing. The repertoire holds hundreds of thousands of clones, with approximately 78% as singletons. Material: PBMCs. The receptors were gathered from a male donor in good health and CMV-seronegative.

CDR3 region: CASSPVTSGRNTGELFF. As DNA, the CDR3 is TGTGCCAGCAGCCCGGTGACTAGCGGGAGGAACACCGGGGAGCTGTTTTTT. The rearrangement uses TRBV7-3 and TRBJ2-2; 12 positions agree with TRBD2. The germline CDR1 and CDR2 sequences are SGHTA and FQGTGA. This CDR3 contains 17 residues. The ends lost 5 bases at V and 1 base at J; junction bases unmatched: 5.

This chain uses TRBV7-2 with TRBJ2-7; 8 bases match TRBD1. Germline V lookup: CDR1 SGHTA, CDR2 FQGNSA. The CDR3 is 13 residues long. The V gene end was trimmed by 5 bases and the J gene end by 3 bases; junction bases not matched to a gene: 3. The CDR3 protein is CASSRTGNYEQYF. The CDR3 bases are TGTGCCAGCAGCCGGACAGGGAACTACGAGCAGTACTTC.

The rearrangement links TRBV5-1 to TRBJ2-3; D is possibly TRBD2 (5 bases). This CDR3 spans 16 amino acids. The V end was cut by 6 bases, the J end by 0 bases, with 17 bases between. Germline V gene data show CDR1 as SGHRS and CDR2 as YFSETQ. The CDR3 region has the DNA TGCGCCAGCAACCTAGGTAGAGGGCCTAGCACAGATACGCAGTATTTT. Translated, it gives CASNLGRGPSTDTQYF.

This clone was seen a single time. Germline is not matched at one junction end, which may reflect a read error. The rearrangement joins TRBV7-9 to TRBJ2-2, with TRBD1 matching over 9 bases. CDR1 is SEHNR, CDR2 FQNEAQ, per germline (reference sequence). The CDR3 runs to 15 residues. The CDR3 DNA reads TGTTCCAGCAGCTTCGGGACAGGGATCACCGGGGAGCTGTTTTTT. Translated: CSSSFGTGITGELFF.

The genes are TRBV7-2 and TRBJ2-3; TRBD2 agrees at 9 bases. The CDR3 has 15 residues. Trimming at V came to 3 bases and at J to 2 bases, leaving 3 bases not matched to a gene. CDR1 and CDR2 (germline): SGHTA, FQGNSA. The CDR3 nucleotides read TGTGCCAGCAGCTTTCTAGCGGGACTCACAGATACGCAGTATTTT. This codes for CASSFLAGLTDTQYF.

This clone was observed a few times. This chain joins TRBV19 and TRBJ2-3; 10 bases match TRBD2. Germline V gene sequence: CDR1 LNHDA, CDR2 SQIVND (reference sequence). This CDR3 region has 13 residues. V lost 4 bases to trimming and J lost 6 bases; unmatched junction nucleotides: 1. CDR3 DNA sequence: TGTGCCAGTAGTACTAGCGGGAGTGATACGCAGTATTTT. This codes for CASSTSGSDTQYF. The full variable domain, with the rest looked up from reference TRBV19 and TRBJ2-3, is DGGITQSPKYLFRKEGQNVTLSCEQNLNHDAMYWYRQDPGQGLRLIYYSQIVNDFQKGDIAEGYSVSREKKESFPLTVTSAQKNPTAFYLCASSTSGSDTQYFGPGTRLTVL.

The chain employs TRBV27 and TRBJ2-5, with D maybe TRBD2 (6 bases). The length of the CDR3 is 14 residues. CDR1 and CDR2 from the germline V gene are MNHEY and SMNVEV (reference sequence). Between the trimmed V and J ends, which lost 3 bases and 5 bases, there was a span of 13 bases. CDR3 residues: CASSFSGVGETQYF. CDR3 sequence (DNA): TGTGCCAGCAGTTTCTCGGGGGTAGGGGAGACCCAGTACTTC.

V and J are TRBV28 and TRBJ1-2; possible D gene TRBD1, 5 bases. Looked up from germline, CDR1 is MDHEN and CDR2 is SYDVKM. Trimming pared 6 bases from V and 3 bases from J, leaving 14 bases between. This CDR3 contains 14 residues. This CDR3 reads CASRVGGYDYGYTF. CDR3 sequence (DNA): TGTGCCAGCAGGGTCGGGGGGTACGACTATGGCTACACCTTC.

The chain has TRBV6-5 and TRBJ2-7; 7 nucleotides line up with TRBD2. V lost 7 bases to trimming and J lost 6 bases; unmatched junction nucleotides: 9. Germline V lookup: CDR1 MNHEY, CDR2 SVGAGI. CDR3 length: 13 residues. The CDR3 nucleotides read TGTGCCAGCATCGAGGGAGGGCCACGCGAGCAGTACTTC. Amino acids: CASIEGGPREQYF.

The chain has TRBV7-9 and TRBJ1-1; 8 nucleotides agree with TRBD1. Germline V CDR1 and CDR2: SEHNR, FQNEAQ (reference sequence). V trimming: 1 base; J trimming: 4 bases; junction bases outside the gene matches: 5. The CDR3 length is 15 residues. The CDR3 nucleotides read TGTGCCAGCAGCTTAGGTCCTACAGGGGGCACTGAAGCTTTCTTT. Translating gives CASSLGPTGGTEAFF.

With respect to this clone: Mismatch with germline at one junction end may stem from a read error. This chain joins TRBV7-9 and TRBJ2-1, with 10 bases that match TRBD2. This CDR3 has 14 amino acids. Germline V gene lookup returns CDR1 SEHNR and CDR2 FQNEAQ (reference sequence). CDR3 region: CSSSDRLAGNEQFF. CDR3 in DNA: TGTTCCAGCAGCGATAGACTAGCGGGTAATGAGCAGTTCTTC. Using reference TRBV7-9 and TRBJ2-1 for the parts outside the CDR3, the full variable domain is DTGVSQNPRHKITKRGQNVTFRCDPISEHNRLYWYRQTLGQGPEFLTYFQNEAQLEKSRLLSDRFSAERPKGSFSTLEIQRTEQGDSAMYLCSSSDRLAGNEQFFGPGTRLTVL.

This rearrangement joins TRBV7-8 to TRBJ2-7, with TRBD1 as a possible D gene (6 bases). The V end was cut by 2 bases, the J end by 0 bases, with 11 bases between. This CDR3 comprises 15 residues. Germline V gene lookup returns CDR1 SGHVS and CDR2 FQNEAQ. CDR3: CASSLRDTYSYEQYF. For the CDR3, the DNA is TGTGCCAGCAGCTTAAGGGACACCTACTCCTACGAGCAGTACTTC.

The V and J genes are TRBV30 and TRBJ1-1; TRBD1 is a possible D gene (5 bases). Germline assignment: CDR1 GTSNPN and CDR2 SVGIG (reference sequence). The V end was cut by 4 bases, the J end by 5 bases, with 14 bases between. CDR3 length: 13 residues. DNA of the CDR3: TGTGCCTGGACCAGGTTGGGGGGAACTGAAGCTTTCTTT. Protein sequence: CAWTRLGGTEAFF.

This clone was detected a few times. This chain joins TRBV7-9 and TRBJ1-5; D gene uncertain. Germline-derived CDR1 and CDR2 are SEHNR and FQNEAQ (reference sequence). With 5 bases removed from V and 5 bases from J, the gap between germline ends came to 13 bases. This CDR3 is 14 amino acids long. CDR3 region: CASSVAGGYQPQHF. The CDR3, as DNA: TGTGCCAGCAGCGTGGCCGGCGGCTATCAGCCCCAGCATTTT.

The rearrangement links TRBV7-3 to TRBJ2-5, with D possibly matching TRBD2 (7 bases). The germline V and J ends were trimmed by 2 bases and 1 base, with 8 bases remaining between them. CDR1 SGHTA and CDR2 FQGTGA come from the germline V gene. The CDR3 contains 14 residues. DNA of the CDR3: TGTGCCAGCAGCTTAGGGGGGGCCCAAGAGACCCAGTACTTC. The encoded protein is CASSLGGAQETQYF.

This chain uses TRBV5-4 with TRBJ2-7; 9 nucleotides match TRBD2. Germline V CDR1 and CDR2: SGHNT, YYREEE (reference sequence). This CDR3 spans 14 amino acids. V shed 7 bases and J 2 bases; nucleotides not matched to a gene: 7. CDR3 nucleotides: TGTGCCAGCGCCCCGGGCGGGAGGGCCTACGAGCAGTACTTC. Protein: CASAPGGRAYEQYF. Filled out from reference TRBV5-4 and TRBJ2-7, the complete variable domain reads ETGVTQSPTHLIKTRGQQVTLRCSSQSGHNTVSWYQQALGQGPQFIFQYYREEENGRGNFPPRFSGLQFPNYSSELNVNALELDDSALYLCASAPGGRAYEQYFGPGTRLTVT.

This clone appeared a single time. The rearrangement uses TRBV25-1 and TRBJ2-2; 8 nucleotides line up with TRBD1. Germline values: CDR1 MGHDK, CDR2 SYGVNS. The CDR3 is made up of 16 amino acids. Losses at the gene ends were 6 bases for V and 2 bases for J; bases not matched to a gene: 8. This chain's CDR3 is CASRWGDRINTGELFF. Here the CDR3 DNA reads TGTGCCAGCAGGTGGGGGGACAGGATAAACACCGGGGAGCTGTTTTTT.

Only one count was recorded for this clone. The genes are TRBV11-2 and TRBJ2-5, with 7 bases fitting TRBD2. The V segment lost 3 bases and the J segment 2 bases; nucleotides outside the gene matches: 9. Germline V gives CDR1 SGHAT, CDR2 FQNNGV. The CDR3 consists of 16 residues. CDR3 protein: CASSLDPGGLQETQYF. CDR3 DNA sequence: TGTGCCAGCAGCTTGGATCCGGGAGGCCTACAAGAGACCCAGTACTTC.

The rearrangement links TRBV27 to TRBJ1-6; 7 bases are shared with TRBD1. The V and J ends lost 4 bases and 5 bases, in that order; junction bases with no gene match: 5. Germline V gene lookup returns CDR1 MNHEY and CDR2 SMNVEV (reference sequence). This CDR3 is built from 15 residues. The CDR3 nucleotides read TGTGCCAGCAGTTCTGGGACAGACAATAATTCACCCCTCCACTTT. Translating gives CASSSGTDNNSPLHF.

The chain couples TRBV5-6 to TRBJ2-4; 11 bases map to TRBD2. Germline CDR1 SGHDT, CDR2 YYEEEE. CDR3 length equals 18 residues. The junction had 10 bases not matched to a gene; V was cut back by 5 bases and J by 0 bases. The CDR3 spells CASRSGLAGALAKNIQYF. In DNA, the CDR3 is TGTGCCAGCAGATCCGGACTAGCGGGCGCTCTAGCCAAAAACATTCAGTACTTC. Filled out from reference TRBV5-6 and TRBJ2-4, the complete variable domain reads DAGVTQSPTHLIKTRGQQVTLRCSPKSGHDTVSWYQQALGQGPQFIFQYYEEEERQRGNFPDRFSGHQFPNYSSELNVNALLLGDSALYLCASRSGLAGALAKNIQYFGAGTRLSVL.

The V and J genes are TRBV18 and TRBJ2-1, with 9 nucleotides matching TRBD1. The J segment lost 6 bases and the V segment lost 4 bases, leaving 10 bases of the junction unmatched. Germline CDR1 and CDR2: KGHSH and LQKENI. This CDR3 is 16 amino acids long. In DNA form, the CDR3 reads TGTGCCAGCTCACGATCTACGGGACAGGGTATCAATGAGCAGTTCTTC. It specifies CASSRSTGQGINEQFF.

The genes are TRBV5-1 and TRBJ1-2; 7 bases align to TRBD1. CDR1 SGHRS and CDR2 YFSETQ come from the germline V gene. The ends lost 4 bases at V and 6 bases at J; junction bases unmatched: 12. The CDR3 sequence is 15 residues long. The CDR3, as DNA: TGCGCCAGCAGCACAGGCATCGGACAGGAACATGGCTACACCTTC. Amino acid sequence: CASSTGIGQEHGYTF.

This clone was seen a handful of times. The rearrangement uses TRBV7-9 and TRBJ1-1; 10 bases fit TRBD1. Germline trimming cut 5 bases from V and 1 base from J; bases unmatched to any gene: 7. There are 16 residues in the CDR3. From germline, CDR1 is SEHNR and CDR2 FQNEAQ (reference sequence). The CDR3 reads CASSRLGQGPNTEAFF. The CDR3, as DNA: TGTGCCAGCAGCCGGCTGGGACAGGGGCCGAACACTGAAGCTTTCTTT.

The chain couples TRBV5-1 to TRBJ1-1; TRBD1 matches at 7 bases. Germline V gene lookup returns CDR1 SGHRS and CDR2 YFSETQ. The CDR3 is 15 amino acids. V shed 1 base, J shed 2 bases, and the junction held 5 bases outside the gene matches. The CDR3: CASSLLTGVNTEAFF. The CDR3 DNA reads TGCGCCAGCAGCTTGTTAACAGGGGTAAACACTGAAGCTTTCTTT. Combining the CDR3 with reference TRBV5-1 and TRBJ1-1 gives the whole variable domain KAGVTQTPRYLIKTRGQQVTLSCSPISGHRSVSWYQQTPGQGLQFLFEYFSETQRNKGNFPGRFSGRQFSNSRSEMNVSTLELGDSALYLCASSLLTGVNTEAFFGQGTRLTVV.

CDR3 residues: CASRVLGTAYEQYF. CDR3 nucleotide sequence: TGTGCCAGCAGAGTCCTCGGGACTGCCTACGAGCAGTACTTC. V gene TRBV28 combines with J gene TRBJ2-5; D might be TRBD2 (6 bases). The J call may not be correct, given that the DNA end is closer to TRBJ2-7. Germline V gene lookup returns CDR1 MDHEN and CDR2 SYDVKM. This CDR3 region has 14 residues.

A few counts support this clone. V usage is TRBV19 and J usage is TRBJ2-1; TRBD2 might be the D (6 bases). V was pared by 7 bases and J by 2 bases, with 18 bases between. In germline, CDR1 is LNHDA, CDR2 SQIVND (reference sequence). The CDR3 has 16 residues. The CDR3 DNA follows: TGTGCCAGTAATCCATATCCACGGGGGACCTACAATGAGCAGTTCTTC. It translates to CASNPYPRGTYNEQFF.

This clone has more than one count but fewer than ten. The V call is TRBV6-5, the J call TRBJ1-5, with 7 nucleotides matching TRBD1. CDR1 is MNHEY, CDR2 SVGAGI, per germline. V lost 6 bases, J lost 3 bases, and 2 bases stayed unmatched. This CDR3 region has 13 residues. CDR3 nucleotide sequence: TGTGCCAGCAGACAGGGGCTCAATCAGCCCCAGCATTTT. This encodes CASRQGLNQPQHF.